This is a list of T cell receptor beta chains from one sample in a study of blood T cell repertoires in COVID-19. Assay used: immunoSEQ multiplex PCR; TCRdb lists only in-frame clones, some missing. The profile shows 200,000 to 250,000 clones, roughly four fifths of them singletons. Sequenced material: peripheral blood. The receptors stem from an older man with acute or convalescent COVID-19. Each CDR3 is given with its conserved first and last residue. A D gene is named only where the DNA matches it firmly. A row's size may be missing; if present it is once, few, many or a size class.

D: -
size: -
V: TRBV11-2
J: TRBJ2-2
CDR3: CASTTLSTGELFF
DNA: TGTGCCAGCACCACCTTGAGCACCGGGGAGCTGTTTTTT

D: TRBD1
size: few
V: TRBV19
J: TRBJ1-6
CDR3: CASSRQGADNNSPLHF
DNA: TGTGCCAGTAGTAGACAGGGGGCGGATAATAATTCACCCCTCCACTTT

D: TRBD2
size: -
V: TRBV5-1
J: TRBJ2-1
CDR3: CASSRTSGHLGDEQFF
DNA: TGCGCCAGCAGCCGGACTAGCGGACACCTAGGGGATGAGCAGTTCTTC

D: -
size: -
V: TRBV10-3
J: TRBJ1-2
CDR3: CAISDPTGPNYGYTF
DNA: TGTGCCATCAGTGACCCGACGGGTCCTAACTATGGCTACACCTTC

D: TRBD1
size: -
V: TRBV6-1
J: TRBJ1-6
CDR3: CASSEDGTDLSPLHF
DNA: TGTGCCAGCAGTGAAGACGGGACAGACCTTTCACCCCTCCACTTT

D: -
size: -
V: TRBV28
J: TRBJ1-2
CDR3: CASIYSGGINYGYTF
DNA: TGTGCCAGCATTTATAGCGGGGGCATTAACTATGGCTACACCTTC

D: -
size: -
V: TRBV24-1
J: TRBJ2-5
CDR3: CATRDSSQETQYF
DNA: TGTGCCACCAGGGACAGTAGCCAAGAGACCCAGTACTTC

D: TRBD2
size: once
V: TRBV30
J: TRBJ2-7
CDR3: CAWTEGTSGRYEQYF
DNA: TGTGCCTGGACCGAGGGGACTAGCGGGAGATACGAGCAGTACTTC

D: -
size: few
V: TRBV14
J: TRBJ2-7
CDR3: CASSLLLDGIYEQYF
DNA: TGTGCCAGCAGCCTTCTCCTTGACGGGATTTACGAGCAGTACTTC

D: -
size: -
V: TRBV6-5
J: TRBJ2-2
CDR3: CASSRGLGGGELFF
DNA: TGTGCCAGCAGTAGGGGTCTAGGGGGCGGGGAGCTGTTTTTT

D: -
size: -
V: TRBV5-3
J: TRBJ2-3
CDR3: CARSWCSGTDTQYF
DNA: TGTGCCAGAAGCTGGTGTAGCGGCACAGATACGCAGTATTTT

D: TRBD2
size: -
V: TRBV18
J: TRBJ2-7
CDR3: CASSPLGTSGASSYEQYF
DNA: TGTGCCAGCTCACCCCTAGGGACTAGCGGGGCAAGCTCCTACGAGCAGTACTTC

D: -
size: -
V: TRBV28
J: TRBJ1-1
CDR3: CASSLWTATEAFF
DNA: TGTGCCAGCAGTTTATGGACAGCCACTGAAGCTTTCTTT

D: -
size: -
V: TRBV11-2
J: TRBJ1-6
CDR3: CASSPVRPDSPLHF
DNA: TGTGCCAGCAGCCCCGTGCGGCCAGATTCACCCCTCCACTTT

D: -
size: -
V: TRBV5-1
J: TRBJ1-1
CDR3: CASSRAGGRDTEAFF
DNA: TGCGCCAGCAGCCGCGCGGGGGGAAGGGACACTGAAGCTTTCTTT

D: TRBD1
size: once
V: TRBV18
J: TRBJ1-1
CDR3: CASSPSTGGAWTEAFF
DNA: TGTGCCAGCTCACCAAGTACAGGGGGCGCCTGGACTGAAGCTTTCTTT

D: TRBD1
size: many
V: TRBV3-1/TRBV3-2
J: TRBJ1-6
CDR3: CASRGAGGYNSPLHF
DNA: TGTGCCAGCAGGGGGGCAGGGGGGTATAATTCACCCCTCCACTTT

D: -
size: -
V: TRBV27
J: TRBJ1-1
CDR3: CASSPRGGEYTEAFF
DNA: TGTGCCAGCAGTCCACGGGGCGGGGAGTACACTGAAGCTTTCTTT

D: -
size: -
V: TRBV2
J: TRBJ2-7
CDR3: CASSENRQVEQYF
DNA: TGTGCCAGCAGTGAGAACAGGCAGGTCGAGCAGTACTTC

D: TRBD1
size: -
V: TRBV24-1
J: TRBJ2-6
CDR3: CATSARDSSSGANVLTF
DNA: TGTGCCACCAGTGCACGGGACAGTAGCTCTGGGGCCAACGTCCTGACTTTC

D: TRBD2
size: -
V: TRBV18
J: TRBJ2-3
CDR3: CASSPGSGDSTDTQYF
DNA: TGTGCCAGCTCACCGGGGAGCGGGGATAGCACAGATACGCAGTATTTT

D: -
size: few
V: TRBV5-1
J: TRBJ1-6
CDR3: CASSLVGGLRNADYSPLHF
DNA: TGCGCCAGCAGCTTGGTTGGAGGACTCCGTAACGCTGATTATTCACCCCTCCACTTT

D: -
size: once
V: TRBV28
J: TRBJ1-2
CDR3: CASGPGGGYTF
DNA: TGTGCCAGCGGTCCCGGGGGAGGCTACACCTTC

D: TRBD1
size: -
V: TRBV9
J: TRBJ2-7
CDR3: CASSGGQGRSYEQYF
DNA: TGTGCCAGCAGCGGCGGACAGGGCCGCTCCTACGAGCAGTACTTC

D: -
size: -
V: TRBV30
J: TRBJ1-1
CDR3: CAWSRITGEAFF
DNA: TGTGCCTGGAGTCGAATTACAGGTGAAGCTTTCTTT